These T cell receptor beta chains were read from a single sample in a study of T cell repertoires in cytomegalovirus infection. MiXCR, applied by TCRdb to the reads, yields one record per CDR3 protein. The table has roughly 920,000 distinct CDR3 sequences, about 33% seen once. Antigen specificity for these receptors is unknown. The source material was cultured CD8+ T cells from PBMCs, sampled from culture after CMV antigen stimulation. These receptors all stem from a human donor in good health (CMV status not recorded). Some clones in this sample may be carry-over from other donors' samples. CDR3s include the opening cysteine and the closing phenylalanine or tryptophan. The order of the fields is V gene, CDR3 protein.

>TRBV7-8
CASSPPGPAKNIQYF
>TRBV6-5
CASSYGIGGLSGANVLTF
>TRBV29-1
CSVEFPDRGNYGYTF
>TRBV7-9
CASSFDNRADEQYF
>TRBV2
CASTDRPSGELFF
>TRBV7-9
CASGTGGDTEAFF
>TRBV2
CASSEARLRPSTDTQYF
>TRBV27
CASSLRDGRPQHF
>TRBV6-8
CASSQTGPMNSPLHF
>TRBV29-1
CSVESDSGANVLTF
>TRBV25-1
CASSELAGMNTEAFF
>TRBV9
CASSAPVTGLSGANVLTF
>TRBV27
CASSPKGRLNEKLFF
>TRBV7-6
CASTRAPGRDEQYF
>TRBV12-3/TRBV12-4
CASSQLAGAETQYF
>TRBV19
CASSIRPGSNTGELFF
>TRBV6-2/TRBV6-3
CASSYGPKQETQYF
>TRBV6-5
CASSRTPLSRVVEAFF
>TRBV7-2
CASSTPGPGARDRGPGYTF
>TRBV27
CANSFAGSGNTIYF
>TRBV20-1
CSARDREGKGENSPLHF
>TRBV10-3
CAISERLEGVRGQETQYF
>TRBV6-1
CASSEGQGAAGELFF
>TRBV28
CASSLAGTGGGNTEAFF